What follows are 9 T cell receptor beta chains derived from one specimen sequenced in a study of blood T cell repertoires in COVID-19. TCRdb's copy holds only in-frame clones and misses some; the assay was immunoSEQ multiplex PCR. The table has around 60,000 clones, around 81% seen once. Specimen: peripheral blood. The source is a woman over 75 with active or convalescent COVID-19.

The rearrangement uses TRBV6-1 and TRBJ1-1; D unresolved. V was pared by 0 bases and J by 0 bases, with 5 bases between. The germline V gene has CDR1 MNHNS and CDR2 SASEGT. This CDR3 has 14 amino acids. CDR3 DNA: TGTGCCAGCAGTGAAGCCCGGTTGAACACTGAAGCTTTCTTT. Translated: CASSEARLNTEAFF.

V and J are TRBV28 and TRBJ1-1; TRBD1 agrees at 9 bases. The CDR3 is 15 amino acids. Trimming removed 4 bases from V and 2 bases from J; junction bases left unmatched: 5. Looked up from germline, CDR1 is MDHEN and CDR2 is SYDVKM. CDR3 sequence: CASSWVTGGNTEAFF. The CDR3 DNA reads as TGTGCCAGCAGTTGGGTGACAGGGGGAAACACTGAAGCTTTCTTT.

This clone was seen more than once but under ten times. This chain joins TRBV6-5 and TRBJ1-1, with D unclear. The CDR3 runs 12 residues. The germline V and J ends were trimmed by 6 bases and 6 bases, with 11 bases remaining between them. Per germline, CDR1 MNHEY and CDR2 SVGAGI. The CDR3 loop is CASSLGQAEAFF. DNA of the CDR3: TGTGCCAGCAGCCTTGGGCAGGCTGAAGCTTTCTTT.

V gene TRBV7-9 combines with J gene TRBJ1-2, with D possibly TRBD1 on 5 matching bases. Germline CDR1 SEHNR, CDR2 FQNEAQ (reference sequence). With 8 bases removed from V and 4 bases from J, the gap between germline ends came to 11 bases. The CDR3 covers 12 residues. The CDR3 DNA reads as TGTGCCAGCTCCTCAGGGTCCTATGGCTACACCTTC. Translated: CASSSGSYGYTF.

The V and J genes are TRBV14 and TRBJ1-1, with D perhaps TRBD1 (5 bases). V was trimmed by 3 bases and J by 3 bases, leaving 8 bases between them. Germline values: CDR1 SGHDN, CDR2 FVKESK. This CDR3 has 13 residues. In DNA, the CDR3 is TGTGCCAGCAGCCAGCAGGGTTACACTGAAGCTTTCTTT. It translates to CASSQQGYTEAFF.

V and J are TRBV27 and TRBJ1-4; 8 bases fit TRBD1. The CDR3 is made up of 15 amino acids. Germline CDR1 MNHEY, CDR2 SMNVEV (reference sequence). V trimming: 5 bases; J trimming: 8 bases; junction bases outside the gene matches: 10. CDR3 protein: CASSTRTGPGEKLFF. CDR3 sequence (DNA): TGTGCCAGCAGTACTAGGACAGGGCCCGGGGAAAAACTGTTTTTT.

The CDR3 region has the DNA TGTGCCAGCAGCAAAGGACAGGGCATAAGCTCCTACGAGCAGTACTTC. It codes for CASSKGQGISSYEQYF. The chain is built from TRBV5-4 and TRBJ2-7; 8 bases line up with TRBD1. Germline V gene lookup returns CDR1 SGHNT and CDR2 YYREEE (reference sequence). This CDR3 contains 16 residues. The V segment lost 4 bases and the J segment 0 bases; nucleotides outside the gene matches: 9.

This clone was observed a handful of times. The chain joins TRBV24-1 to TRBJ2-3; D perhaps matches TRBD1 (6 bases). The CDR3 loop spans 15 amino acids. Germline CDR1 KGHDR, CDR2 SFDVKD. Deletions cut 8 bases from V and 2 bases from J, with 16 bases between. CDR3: CATNSRDTDTDTQYF. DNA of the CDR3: TGTGCCACCAACTCCCGGGACACTGACACAGATACGCAGTATTTT.

CDR3 region: CATSGVAGTNEQYF. The CDR3 DNA sequence: TGTGCCACCAGTGGAGTAGCGGGTACAAACGAGCAGTACTTC. The V gene is TRBV24-1, the J gene TRBJ2-7, with 7 bases aligning to TRBD2. With 5 bases clipped from V and 5 bases from J, the junction kept 8 bases outside the gene matches. Germline V gene sequence: CDR1 KGHDR, CDR2 SFDVKD. The CDR3 contains 14 residues.